Listed below are T cell receptor beta chains from one sample, sequenced in a study of blood T cell repertoires in COVID-19. Method: immunoSEQ multiplex PCR; TCRdb's copy keeps in-frame clones and lacks some. The sample holds 150,000 to 200,000 clones, approximately 86% seen once. The sequenced sample consisted of PBMCs or T cells enriched from blood (not recorded which). All receptors come from a woman in her 40s in a cohort exposed to, infected with or recovered from COVID-19 (not recorded which). Each CDR3 is given with its conserved first and last residue. Each record gives: J gene, clone size, V gene, D gene, CDR3 DNA, CDR3 protein. The D gene is left open where the match is weak. Only part of the rows carry a size: once, few, many, or a class if the clone is expanded.

j_gene: TRBJ1-5; abundance: once; v_gene: TRBV4-1; d_gene: NA; CDR3nt: TGCGCCAGCAGCCAAGAAATCGGTGTCAATCAGCCCCAGCATTTT; CDR3aa: CASSQEIGVNQPQHF
j_gene: TRBJ2-2; abundance: NA; v_gene: TRBV7-9; d_gene: TRBD1; CDR3nt: TGTGCCAGCAGCAGTACGACAGGGGGCTTCTCCACCGGGGAGCTGTTTTTT; CDR3aa: CASSSTTGGFSTGELFF
j_gene: TRBJ1-5; abundance: NA; v_gene: TRBV4-1; d_gene: NA; CDR3nt: TGCGCCAGCAGCCAAGAAATCCGGGAAGAGCCCCAGCATTTT; CDR3aa: CASSQEIREEPQHF
j_gene: TRBJ2-6; abundance: many; v_gene: TRBV27; d_gene: NA; CDR3nt: TGTGCCAGCAGTTTGTTGGCAGCTACTAGCTCTGGGGCCAACGTCCTGACTTTC; CDR3aa: CASSLLAATSSGANVLTF
j_gene: TRBJ1-1; abundance: NA; v_gene: TRBV19; d_gene: NA; CDR3nt: TGTGCCAGTACCTTAGATCCTAACTCCCTTGATACTGAAGCTTTCTTT; CDR3aa: CASTLDPNSLDTEAFF
j_gene: TRBJ1-6; abundance: NA; v_gene: TRBV30; d_gene: TRBD1; CDR3nt: TGTGCCTGGAGTGTATCAGGGGGGTCACCCCTCCACTTT; CDR3aa: CAWSVSGGSPLHF
j_gene: TRBJ1-6; abundance: NA; v_gene: TRBV7-9; d_gene: NA; CDR3nt: TGTGCCAGCAGCGACCGGGGGTGGGGTTATAATTCACCCCTCCACTTT; CDR3aa: CASSDRGWGYNSPLHF
j_gene: TRBJ1-1; abundance: few; v_gene: TRBV11-3; d_gene: NA; CDR3nt: TGTGCCAGCAGCCCCCGTGGAGGCACTGAAGCTTTCTTT; CDR3aa: CASSPRGGTEAFF
j_gene: TRBJ2-7; abundance: NA; v_gene: TRBV6-5; d_gene: NA; CDR3nt: TGTGCCAGCAGTTTGGACAGACTCCAGGAGCAGTACTTC; CDR3aa: CASSLDRLQEQYF
j_gene: TRBJ1-5; abundance: NA; v_gene: TRBV7-9; d_gene: TRBD1; CDR3nt: TGTGCCAGCAGCTCGGGACAGACAAATCAGCCCCAGCATTTT; CDR3aa: CASSSGQTNQPQHF
j_gene: TRBJ1-5; abundance: NA; v_gene: TRBV28; d_gene: NA; CDR3nt: TGTGCCAGCAGTCCCCACGGTGGAGGGTGGCAGCCCCAGCATTTT; CDR3aa: CASSPHGGGWQPQHF
j_gene: TRBJ2-2; abundance: NA; v_gene: TRBV19; d_gene: TRBD1; CDR3nt: TGTGCCAGTATCCCGACAGGGGAGAACACCGGGGAGCTGTTTTTT; CDR3aa: CASIPTGENTGELFF
j_gene: TRBJ2-1; abundance: NA; v_gene: TRBV6-2/TRBV6-3; d_gene: TRBD2; CDR3nt: TGTGCCAGCAGTTACTCACTAGCGGGGGTCCATGAGCAGTTCTTC; CDR3aa: CASSYSLAGVHEQFF
j_gene: TRBJ1-2; abundance: NA; v_gene: TRBV9; d_gene: NA; CDR3nt: TGTGCCAGCAGTTATACAGTCTATGGCTACACCTTC; CDR3aa: CASSYTVYGYTF
j_gene: TRBJ1-3; abundance: NA; v_gene: TRBV7-2; d_gene: NA; CDR3nt: TGTGCCAGCAGCCCGGACGGGGGCTCTGGAAACACCATATATTTT; CDR3aa: CASSPDGGSGNTIYF
j_gene: TRBJ1-1; abundance: NA; v_gene: TRBV7-2; d_gene: NA; CDR3nt: TGTGCCAGCCAAATCAGGGTGAACACTGAAGCTTTCTTT; CDR3aa: CASQIRVNTEAFF
j_gene: TRBJ2-7; abundance: NA; v_gene: TRBV14; d_gene: TRBD1; CDR3nt: TGTGCCAGCAGCCATAGATGGACAGGGCAAGTCCACGAGCAGTACTTC; CDR3aa: CASSHRWTGQVHEQYF
j_gene: TRBJ1-1; abundance: NA; v_gene: TRBV12-3/TRBV12-4; d_gene: TRBD1; CDR3nt: TGTGCCAGCACTCCGGACAGGTACACTGAAGCTTTCTTT; CDR3aa: CASTPDRYTEAFF
j_gene: TRBJ2-1; abundance: NA; v_gene: TRBV4-3; d_gene: NA; CDR3nt: TGCGCCAGCAGTGATAGTTACAATGAGCAGTTCTTC; CDR3aa: CASSDSYNEQFF
j_gene: TRBJ2-1; abundance: NA; v_gene: TRBV14; d_gene: TRBD2; CDR3nt: TGTGCCCGCTACCGGGGGGGGGTTAGCTCCTACAATGAGCAGTTCTTC; CDR3aa: CARYRGGVSSYNEQFF
j_gene: TRBJ2-2; abundance: NA; v_gene: TRBV18; d_gene: NA; CDR3nt: TGTGCCAGCTCGCAGGGTACCGGGGAGCTGTTTTTT; CDR3aa: CASSQGTGELFF
j_gene: TRBJ1-2; abundance: NA; v_gene: TRBV23-1; d_gene: TRBD1; CDR3nt: TGCGCCAGCAGTCCACGACAGTGGGGGACAGGGCGGTATGGCTACACCTTC; CDR3aa: CASSPRQWGTGRYGYTF
j_gene: TRBJ2-2; abundance: NA; v_gene: TRBV24-1; d_gene: NA; CDR3nt: TGTGCCACCAGTGATTTAACAGAAGCCGGGGAGCTGTTTTTT; CDR3aa: CATSDLTEAGELFF
j_gene: TRBJ2-3; abundance: NA; v_gene: TRBV7-9; d_gene: NA; CDR3nt: TGTGCCAGCAGCTTCAAAAGGGTACGGGGAGATACGCAGTATTTT; CDR3aa: CASSFKRVRGDTQYF
j_gene: TRBJ1-1; abundance: NA; v_gene: TRBV3-1/TRBV3-2; d_gene: TRBD1; CDR3nt: TGTGCCAGCAGCCTTTCCACAGGGGGCAGGCAAGCTTTCTTT; CDR3aa: CASSLSTGGRQAFF